This TCR beta chain came from a study of T cells in Graves' hyperthyroidism and ophthalmopathy. Turning to the study itself: Blood was drawn when the patient was first diagnosed and still untreated. General observations from the study: Appearing also in blood were most of the thyroid clonotypes expanded above 0.001.

Amplification of TCR beta CDR3 regions used RNA as the template. The HTBI primer set drove a first-round RT-PCR of the TCR CDR3. TCRdb fed the multiplex PCR reads into MiXCR, producing one record per CDR3 protein. The table shows approximately 420,000 distinct CDR3 sequences, with approximately 13% occurring only once. This clonotype was counted ten times or more. Its target is not known. The CDR3 length is 12 residues. Germline V lookup: CDR1 SGHRS, CDR2 YFSETQ. The germline V and J ends were trimmed by 8 bases and 2 bases, with 7 bases remaining between them. The sequence derives from a woman aged 18-30 years with Graves' hyperthyroidism. The chain combines TRBV5-1 with TRBJ2-2; D gene unclear. The sample taken for sequencing was blood. As DNA, the CDR3 is TGCGCCAGTAATATAAACACCGGGGAGCTGTTTTTT. Amino acid sequence: CASNINTGELFF.